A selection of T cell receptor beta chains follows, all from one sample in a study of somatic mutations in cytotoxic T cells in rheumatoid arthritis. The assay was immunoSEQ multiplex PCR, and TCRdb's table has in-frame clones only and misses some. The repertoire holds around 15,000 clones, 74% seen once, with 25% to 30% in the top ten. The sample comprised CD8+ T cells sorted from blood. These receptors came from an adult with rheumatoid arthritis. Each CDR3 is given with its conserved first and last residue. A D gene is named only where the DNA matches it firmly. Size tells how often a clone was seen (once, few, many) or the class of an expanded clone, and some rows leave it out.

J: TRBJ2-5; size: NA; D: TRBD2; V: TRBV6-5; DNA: TGTGCCAGCAGTTACAAGGGACTAGCGGGGGGGCCCGAATACTTC; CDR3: CASSYKGLAGGPEYF
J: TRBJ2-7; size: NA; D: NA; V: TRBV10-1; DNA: TGCGCCAGCAGTCCCTACGTGCTGGGGGAGCAGTACTTC; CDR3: CASSPYVLGEQYF
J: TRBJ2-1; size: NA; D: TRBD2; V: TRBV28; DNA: TGTGCCAGCAGTTTAGTGTCGCGGGGGGTCTACAATGAGCAGTTCTTC; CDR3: CASSLVSRGVYNEQFF
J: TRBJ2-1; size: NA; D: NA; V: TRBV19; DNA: TGTGCCAGTCTCGGTTTTGGGTACAATGAGCAGTTCTTC; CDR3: CASLGFGYNEQFF
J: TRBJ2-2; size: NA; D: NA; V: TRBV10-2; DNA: TGCGCCAGCAGAAGGGACATCCGTACCGGGGAGCTGTTTTTT; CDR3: CASRRDIRTGELFF
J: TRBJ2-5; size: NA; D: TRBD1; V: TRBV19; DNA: TGTGCCAGTAGTACAGGGGACAGGGAAGAGACCCAGTACTTC; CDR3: CASSTGDREETQYF
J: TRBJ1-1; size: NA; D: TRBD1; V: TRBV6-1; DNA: TGTGCCACCGGAGAACGGGCAGGGGGTATCGCTGAAGCTTTCTTT; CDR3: CATGERAGGIAEAFF
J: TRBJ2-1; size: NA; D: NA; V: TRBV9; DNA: TGTGCCAGCAGCGTAGCGGGCTACAACGATGAGCAGTTCTTC; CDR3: CASSVAGYNDEQFF
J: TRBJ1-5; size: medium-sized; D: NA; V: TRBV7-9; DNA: TGTGCCAGCAGCTTAGGAACGGTTCAGCCCCAGCATTTT; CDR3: CASSLGTVQPQHF
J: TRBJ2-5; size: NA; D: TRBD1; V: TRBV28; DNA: TGTGCCAGCAGCCCGGACAGGGAAGAGACCCAGTACTTC; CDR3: CASSPDREETQYF
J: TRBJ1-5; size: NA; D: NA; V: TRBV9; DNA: TGTGCCAGCAGCGGGTCTGGAGGGCCAGGTCAGCCCCAGCATTTT; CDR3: CASSGSGGPGQPQHF
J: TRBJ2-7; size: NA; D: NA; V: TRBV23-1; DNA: TGCGCCACTGGTAAATTCCACATCCACTACGAGCAGTACTTC; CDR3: CATGKFHIHYEQYF
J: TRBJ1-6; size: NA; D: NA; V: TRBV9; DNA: TGTGCCAGCAGCCCCGGGGATGGAAGCTCCTATAATTCACCCCTCCACTTT; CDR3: CASSPGDGSSYNSPLHF
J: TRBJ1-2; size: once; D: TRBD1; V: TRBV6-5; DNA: TGTGCCAGCAGTTTAACAGGGGGCGGCTATGGCTACACCTTC; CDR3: CASSLTGGGYGYTF
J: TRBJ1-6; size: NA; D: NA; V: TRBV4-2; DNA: TGTGCCAGCAGCCAAGAACAGGCGGGGGTTGGGAATTCACCCCTCCACTTT; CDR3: CASSQEQAGVGNSPLHF
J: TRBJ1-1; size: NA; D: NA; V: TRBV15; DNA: TGTGCCACCAGCGGGAGCGGGAGGGCAGGAGAAGCTTTCTTT; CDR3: CATSGSGRAGEAFF
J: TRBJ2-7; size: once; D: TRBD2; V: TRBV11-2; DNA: TGTGCCAGCAGCTCCCCAAAAATGACTAGCGGGGATTTCTACGAGCAGTACTTC; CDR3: CASSSPKMTSGDFYEQYF
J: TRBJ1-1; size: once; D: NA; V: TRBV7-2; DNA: TGTGCCAGCAGCACCCCCCGGGACACCTACGTGAACACTGAAGCTTTCTTT; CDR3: CASSTPRDTYVNTEAFF
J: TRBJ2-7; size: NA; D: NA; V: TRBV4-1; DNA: TGCGCCAGCAGCCAACCCGGGCCGAACGAGCAGTACTTC; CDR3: CASSQPGPNEQYF
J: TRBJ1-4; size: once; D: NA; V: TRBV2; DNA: TGTGCCAGCAGTGAACCGGAGCCCAAACTGTTTTTT; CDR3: CASSEPEPKLFF
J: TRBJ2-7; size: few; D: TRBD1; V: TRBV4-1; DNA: TGCGCCAGCAGCCAGAACAGGGGGCTCTACGAGCAGTACTTC; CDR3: CASSQNRGLYEQYF
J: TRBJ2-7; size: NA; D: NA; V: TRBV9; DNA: TGTGCCAGCAGCTTACGCATGAGCTCCTACGAGCAGTACTTC; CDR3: CASSLRMSSYEQYF
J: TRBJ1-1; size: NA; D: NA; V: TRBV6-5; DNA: TGTGCCAGCAGTAAGACATATAACACTGAAGCTTTCTTT; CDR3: CASSKTYNTEAFF
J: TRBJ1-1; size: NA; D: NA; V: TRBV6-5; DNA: TGTGCCAGCAGTTACTCGGGAGAGGCGAACACTGAAGCTTTCTTT; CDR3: CASSYSGEANTEAFF
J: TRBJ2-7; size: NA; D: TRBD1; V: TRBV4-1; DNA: TGCGCCAGCAGTCTTACAGGGGGAAAGACCTACGAGCAGTACTTC; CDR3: CASSLTGGKTYEQYF
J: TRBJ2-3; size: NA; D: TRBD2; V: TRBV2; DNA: TGTGCCAGCAGTGTCGAAGCGGGGGAGGATACGCAGTATTTT; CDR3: CASSVEAGEDTQYF
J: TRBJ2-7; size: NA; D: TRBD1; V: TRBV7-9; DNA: TGTGCCAGCAGCTCGTATGAGGGACAGGGGCTGTACGAGCAGTACTTC; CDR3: CASSSYEGQGLYEQYF
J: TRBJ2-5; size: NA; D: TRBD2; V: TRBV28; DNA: TGTGCCAGCAGTTTCCTCCTCCCCGCGGGGGACCACCAAGAGACCCAGTACTTC; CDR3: CASSFLLPAGDHQETQYF
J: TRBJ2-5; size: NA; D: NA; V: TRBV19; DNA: TGTGCCAGTAGTATAGGAGGCTTACTCGAGACCCAGTACTTC; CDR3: CASSIGGLLETQYF
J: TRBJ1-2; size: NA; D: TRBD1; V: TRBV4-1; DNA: TGCGCCAGCAGCCATGACAGGGATGGCTACACCTTC; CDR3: CASSHDRDGYTF
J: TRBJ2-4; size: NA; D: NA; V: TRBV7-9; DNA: TGTGCCAGCAGCTTAGGGGGGCCCAGTGGAGACATTCAGTACTTC; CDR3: CASSLGGPSGDIQYF
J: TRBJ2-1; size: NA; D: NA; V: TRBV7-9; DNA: TGTGCCAGCAGCCCCGGGTTGGGGTCCCCGAAGCTGTTCTTC; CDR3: CASSPGLGSPKLFF
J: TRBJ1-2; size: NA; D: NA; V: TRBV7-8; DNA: TGTGCCAGCAGAGATCCGGACCTGGAGGAGAGATATGGCTACACCTTC; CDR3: CASRDPDLEERYGYTF